This T cell receptor (beta chain) was documented in a study of radiotherapy plus CTLA-4 blockade in lung cancer. The study's findings and limits: In blood, TCR clones derived from the tumor expanded after radiotherapy plus ipilimumab. The best predictor of response was reported to be early blood T cell clone dynamics, with interferon-beta.

Trimming took 3 bases from V and 6 from J, leaving 4 bases between them. CDR3 length: 11 residues. Germline V CDR1 and CDR2: SGDLS, YYNGEE. Here immunoSEQ multiplex PCR was the method, and the copy in TCRdb shows in-frame clones only, minus some. This sample has about 30,000 clones, with roughly 83% found just once. Focal radiation plus CTLA-4 blockade with ipilimumab was given to patients with chemo-refractory metastatic non-small-cell lung cancer. With respect to this clone: As yet, its antigen is unknown.

This clonotype originated in a human donor with non-small cell lung cancer that progressed on radiotherapy plus ipilimumab. The J gene is TRBJ2-1, the V gene TRBV9; D gene unclear. The input for sequencing was peripheral blood, taken from a patient treated with radiotherapy plus ipilimumab. The CDR3 DNA is TGTGCCAGCAGCGGGGGCAATGAGCAGTTCTTC. It codes for CASSGGNEQFF.